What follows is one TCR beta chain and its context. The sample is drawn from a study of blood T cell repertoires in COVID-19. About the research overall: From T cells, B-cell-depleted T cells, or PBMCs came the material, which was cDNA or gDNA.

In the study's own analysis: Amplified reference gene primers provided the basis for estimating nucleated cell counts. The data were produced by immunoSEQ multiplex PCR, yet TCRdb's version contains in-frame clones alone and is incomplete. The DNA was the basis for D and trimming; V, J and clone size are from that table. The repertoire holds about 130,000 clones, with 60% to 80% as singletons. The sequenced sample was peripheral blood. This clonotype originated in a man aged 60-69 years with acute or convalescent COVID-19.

This chain's CDR3 is CASSSGSSENDQPQHF. CDR3 bases: TGTGCCAGCAGTTCCGGGTCATCGGAAAACGATCAGCCCCAGCATTTT. The chain joins TRBV28 to TRBJ1-5, with unresolved D. Germline values: CDR1 MDHEN, CDR2 SYDVKM. The CDR3 runs 16 residues. V lost 4 bases and J 5 bases, leaving 18 bases between the germline ends. Based on the CDR3 plus reference TRBV28 and TRBJ1-5, the full variable domain is DVKVTQSSRYLVKRTGEKVFLECVQDMDHENMFWYRQDPGLGLRLIYFSYDVKMKEKGDIPEGYSVSREKKERFSLILESASTNQTSMYLCASSSGSSENDQPQHFGDGTRLSIL.